The rows below give T cell receptor beta chains drawn from one sample of a study of blood T cell repertoires in COVID-19. Sequenced by immunoSEQ multiplex PCR; TCRdb stores in-frame clones only, minus some. The table lists about 360,000 clones, approximately 77% of them singletons. Sequences were obtained from peripheral blood. The receptor source for this set is a human donor with acute or convalescent COVID-19. The donor label of this sample is uncertain. CDR3s include the opening cysteine and the closing phenylalanine or tryptophan. Each record gives: J gene, V gene, CDR3 length, CDR3 protein.

j_call: TRBJ2-3; v_call: TRBV11-3; cdr3_length: 14; cdr3_aa: CASSLAPGADTQYF
j_call: TRBJ2-1; v_call: TRBV3-1/TRBV3-2; cdr3_length: 15; cdr3_aa: CASSHGKGVLDSMFF
j_call: TRBJ1-5; v_call: TRBV5-5; cdr3_length: 15; cdr3_aa: CASRGGRGTDQPQHF
j_call: TRBJ1-2; v_call: TRBV5-1; cdr3_length: 16; cdr3_aa: CASRAGRDGGNYGYTF
j_call: TRBJ2-1; v_call: TRBV2; cdr3_length: 14; cdr3_aa: CASRLGRDYNEQFF
j_call: TRBJ1-5; v_call: TRBV30; cdr3_length: 13; cdr3_aa: CAWSGQSNQPQHF
j_call: TRBJ2-1; v_call: TRBV9; cdr3_length: 15; cdr3_aa: CASSPPGLPYNEQFF
j_call: TRBJ1-6; v_call: TRBV7-6; cdr3_length: 15; cdr3_aa: CASSFRGGDNSPLHF
j_call: TRBJ1-5; v_call: TRBV25-1; cdr3_length: 13; cdr3_aa: CASQGLSNQPQHF
j_call: TRBJ2-5; v_call: TRBV7-7; cdr3_length: 17; cdr3_aa: CASSSGYRVGAQETQYF